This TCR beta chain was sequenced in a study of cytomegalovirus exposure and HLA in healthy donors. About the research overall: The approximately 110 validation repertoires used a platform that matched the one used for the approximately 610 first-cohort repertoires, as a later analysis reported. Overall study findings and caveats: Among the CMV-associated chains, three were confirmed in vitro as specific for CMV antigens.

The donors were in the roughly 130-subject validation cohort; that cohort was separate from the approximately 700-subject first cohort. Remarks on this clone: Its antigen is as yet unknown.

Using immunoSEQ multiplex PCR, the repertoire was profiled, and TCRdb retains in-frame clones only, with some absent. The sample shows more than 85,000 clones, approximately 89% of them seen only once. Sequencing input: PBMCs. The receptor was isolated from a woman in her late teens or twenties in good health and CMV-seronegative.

CDR3 in DNA: TGTGCCAGCAGCGGGAGGGGTATCTCTGGAAACACCATATATTTT. Its translation: CASSGRGISGNTIYF. The rearrangement joins TRBV21-1 to TRBJ1-3. TRBV21-1 constitutes a pseudogene. The CDR3 contains 15 residues.